This T cell receptor (beta chain) is drawn from a study of cytomegalovirus exposure and HLA in healthy donors. Regarding the study as a whole: Cytomegalovirus-associated TCR beta chains were listed, numbering 150 to 200. An analysis was carried out later, and it reportedly showed fewer N-insertions in an Asian-associated ancestry cluster than the 666-donor mean. Accurate prediction of HLA-A and HLA-B alleles (for most subjects) was reportedly achieved from TCR beta sequences. When presence/absence was analysed, sequencing depth was taken to be roughly uniform across donors.

J was trimmed by 3 bases and V by 3 bases; bases with no gene match: 4. CDR1 WNHNN and CDR2 SYGVQD come from the germline V gene (reference sequence). This CDR3 contains 14 residues. Researchers ran the PCR with 60 Vbeta and 13 Jbeta primers. Data came from immunoSEQ multiplex PCR; TCRdb stores just in-frame clones and leaves some out. The data show under 200,000 clones, approximately 80% seen once. Remarks on this clone: Antigen unknown.

The TCR sequence derives from a middle-aged woman in good health and CMV-seropositive. V gene TRBV10-1 combines with J gene TRBJ1-1, with 7 nucleotides matching TRBD1. The sequenced sample was PBMCs. The CDR3: CASSDRDSYTEAFF. In DNA form, the CDR3 reads TGCGCCAGCAGTGACCGGGACAGTTACACTGAAGCTTTCTTT.